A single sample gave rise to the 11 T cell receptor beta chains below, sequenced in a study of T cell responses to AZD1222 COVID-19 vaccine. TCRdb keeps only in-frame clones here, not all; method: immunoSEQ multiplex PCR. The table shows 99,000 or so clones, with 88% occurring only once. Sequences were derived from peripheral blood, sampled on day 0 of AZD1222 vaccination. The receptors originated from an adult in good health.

The CDR3 DNA is TGTGCCAGCAGCTCTGACAGCCGGTTTGTTTCACCCCTCCACTTT. Encoded protein: CASSSDSRFVSPLHF. This chain links TRBV7-8 with TRBJ1-6; TRBD1 is a possible D gene (5 bases). V gave up 4 bases and J gave up 9 bases, with 16 bases separating them. Germline CDR1 is SGHVS and CDR2 is FQNEAQ. CDR3 size: 15 residues.

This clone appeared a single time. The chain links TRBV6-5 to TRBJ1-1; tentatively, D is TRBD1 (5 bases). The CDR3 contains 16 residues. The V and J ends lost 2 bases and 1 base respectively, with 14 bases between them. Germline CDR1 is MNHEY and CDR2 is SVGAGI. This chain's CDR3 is CASSYAGRQSNTEAFF. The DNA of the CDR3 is TGTGCCAGCAGTTACGCTGGGAGACAGTCGAACACTGAAGCTTTCTTT.

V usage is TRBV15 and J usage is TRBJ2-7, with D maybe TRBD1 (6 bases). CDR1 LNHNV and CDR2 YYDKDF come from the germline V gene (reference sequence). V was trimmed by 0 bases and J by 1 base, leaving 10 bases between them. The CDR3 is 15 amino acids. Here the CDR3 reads CATSRDQGNSYEQYF. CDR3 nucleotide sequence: TGTGCCACCAGCAGAGATCAGGGGAATTCCTACGAGCAGTACTTC.

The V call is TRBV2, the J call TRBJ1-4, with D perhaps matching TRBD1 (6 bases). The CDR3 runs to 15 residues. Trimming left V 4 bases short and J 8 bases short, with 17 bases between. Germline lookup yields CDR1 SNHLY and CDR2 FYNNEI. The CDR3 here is CASSGKGGFREKLFF. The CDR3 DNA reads TGTGCCAGCAGTGGTAAAGGGGGGTTCAGGGAAAAACTGTTTTTT.

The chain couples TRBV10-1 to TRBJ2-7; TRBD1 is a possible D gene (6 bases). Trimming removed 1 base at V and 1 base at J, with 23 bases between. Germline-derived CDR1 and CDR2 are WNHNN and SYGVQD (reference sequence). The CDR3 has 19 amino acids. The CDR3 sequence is CASSECDRHHCWVSYEQYF. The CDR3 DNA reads TGCGCCAGCAGTGAGTGCGACAGGCACCATTGTTGGGTTTCCTACGAGCAGTACTTC.

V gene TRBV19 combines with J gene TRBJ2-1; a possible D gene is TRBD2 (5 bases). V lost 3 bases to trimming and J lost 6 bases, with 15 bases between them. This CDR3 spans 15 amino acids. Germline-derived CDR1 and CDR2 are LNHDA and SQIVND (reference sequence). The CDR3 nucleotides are TGTGCCAGTAGTATGGGGTTACGGGGTTCCAATGAGCAGTTCTTC. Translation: CASSMGLRGSNEQFF.

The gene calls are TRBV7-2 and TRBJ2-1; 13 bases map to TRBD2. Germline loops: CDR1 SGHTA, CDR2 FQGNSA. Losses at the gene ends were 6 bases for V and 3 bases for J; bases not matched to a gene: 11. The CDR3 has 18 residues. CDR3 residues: CASRNPWRLAGGYNEQFF. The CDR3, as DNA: TGTGCCAGCAGGAACCCGTGGAGACTAGCGGGGGGCTACAATGAGCAGTTCTTC.

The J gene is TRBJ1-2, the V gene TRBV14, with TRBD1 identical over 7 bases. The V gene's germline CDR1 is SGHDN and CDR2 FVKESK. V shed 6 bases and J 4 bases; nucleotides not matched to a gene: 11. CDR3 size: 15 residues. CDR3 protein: CASRPEQGIFYGYTF. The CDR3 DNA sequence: TGTGCCAGCAGACCTGAACAGGGGATCTTCTATGGCTACACCTTC. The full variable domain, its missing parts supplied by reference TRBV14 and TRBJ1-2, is EAGVTQFPSHSVIEKGQTVTLRCDPISGHDNLYWYRRVMGKEIKFLLHFVKESKQDESGMPNNRFLAERTGGTYSTLKVQPAELEDSGVYFCASRPEQGIFYGYTFGSGTRLTVV.

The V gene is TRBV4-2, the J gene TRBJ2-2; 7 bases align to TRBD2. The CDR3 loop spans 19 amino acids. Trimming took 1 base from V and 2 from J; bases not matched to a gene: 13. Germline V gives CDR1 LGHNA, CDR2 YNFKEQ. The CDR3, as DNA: TGTGCCAGCAGCCAAGTCTCTATGGCTAGCGGACATAACACCGGGGAGCTGTTTTTT. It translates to CASSQVSMASGHNTGELFF.

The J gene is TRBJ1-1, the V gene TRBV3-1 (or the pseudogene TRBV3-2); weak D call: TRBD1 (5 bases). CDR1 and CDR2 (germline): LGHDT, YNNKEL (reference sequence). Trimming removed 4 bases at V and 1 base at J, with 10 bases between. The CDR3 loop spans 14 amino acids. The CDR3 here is CASSRSGGNTEAFF. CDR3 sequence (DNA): TGTGCCAGCAGCCGAAGTGGGGGGAACACTGAAGCTTTCTTT.

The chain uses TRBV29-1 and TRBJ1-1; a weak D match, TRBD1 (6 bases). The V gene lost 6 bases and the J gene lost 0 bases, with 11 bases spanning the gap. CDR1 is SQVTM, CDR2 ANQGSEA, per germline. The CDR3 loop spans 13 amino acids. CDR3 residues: CSVGGGLNTEAFF. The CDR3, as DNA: TGCAGCGTGGGAGGGGGTCTGAACACTGAAGCTTTCTTT.